These 15 T cell receptor beta chains came from one sample sequenced in a study of cytomegalovirus exposure and HLA in healthy donors. 13 Jbeta primers and 60 Vbeta primers were used for the PCR. Profiling relied on immunoSEQ multiplex PCR, and the TCRdb table lists in-frame clones only, not all of them. This sample yields about 210,000 clones, of which about three quarters are seen a single time; 1.5% to 2% belongs to the top ten. The sample taken for sequencing was PBMCs. These receptors originate from a male donor in good health and CMV-seronegative.

J is TRBJ2-4 and V is TRBV7-2; 9 bases map to TRBD2. This CDR3 contains 14 residues. J gave up 4 bases and V 4 bases, and 2 bases lay outside the gene matches. Germline V gene sequence: CDR1 SGHTA, CDR2 FQGNSA. CDR3: CASSSLAGKNIQYF. Here the CDR3 DNA reads TGTGCCAGCAGCTCGCTAGCGGGAAAAAACATTCAGTACTTC.

The chain combines TRBV7-8 with TRBJ2-1; D might be TRBD2 (6 bases). The germline CDR1 and CDR2 sequences are SGHVS and FQNEAQ. This CDR3 contains 13 residues. Trimming removed 3 bases at V and 9 bases at J, with 12 bases between. Written as DNA, the CDR3 is TGTGCCAGCAGCTTCGGGACTTATGGTGAGCAGTTCTTC. Encoded protein: CASSFGTYGEQFF.

This chain links TRBV29-1 with TRBJ1-1; D remains unclear. The CDR3 has 10 residues. Trimming left V 3 bases short and J 11 bases short, with 10 bases between. The germline V gene encodes CDR1 SQVTM and CDR2 ANQGSEA. CDR3 loop: CSVEDPGAFF. CDR3 bases: TGCAGCGTTGAGGACCCGGGGGCTTTCTTT.

Only a few counts were recorded for this clone. The chain links TRBV30 to TRBJ2-7, with 9 bases aligning to TRBD2. Germline V lookup: CDR1 GTSNPN, CDR2 SVGIG (reference sequence). The CDR3 has 15 amino acids. The junction had 14 bases not matched to a gene; V was cut back by 4 bases and J by 7 bases. For the CDR3, the DNA is TGTGCCTGGAAGAAGGGTCTAGCGGGGCGTGGAGAGCAGTACTTC. Its translation is CAWKKGLAGRGEQYF.

This clone came up a few times. The chain joins TRBV5-4 to TRBJ2-3; 12 bases fit TRBD2. The CDR3 loop spans 16 amino acids. J was trimmed by 1 base and V by 2 bases; bases with no gene match: 2. Germline lookup yields CDR1 SGHNT and CDR2 YYREEE (reference sequence). CDR3 in amino acids: CASSLLAGGGTDTQYF. CDR3 in DNA: TGTGCCAGCAGCTTACTAGCGGGGGGCGGCACAGATACGCAGTATTTT.

This chain joins TRBV6-6 and TRBJ1-1, with D possibly being TRBD1 (5 bases). The CDR3 contains 13 residues. Germline lookup yields CDR1 MNHNY and CDR2 SVGAGI (reference sequence). Trimming pared 8 bases from V and 5 bases from J, leaving 15 bases between. CDR3 sequence reads: CASEWGAVTEAFF. The CDR3 coding sequence is TGTGCCAGCGAATGGGGCGCGGTGACTGAAGCTTTCTTT.

This CDR3 is CAINSAGSTYEQYF. The CDR3 region has the DNA TGTGCCATCAACTCTGCCGGGTCCACCTACGAGCAGTACTTC. The rearrangement uses TRBV10-3 and TRBJ2-7, with no clear D. V shed 7 bases and J shed 2 bases, with 15 bases lying between them. Germline CDR1 and CDR2: ENHRY and SYGVKD. This CDR3 region has 14 residues.

The chain carries TRBV25-1 and TRBJ2-7; 10 bases agree with TRBD2. Germline lookup yields CDR1 MGHDK and CDR2 SYGVNS. The CDR3 covers 15 residues. J gave up 0 bases and V 6 bases, and 5 bases lay outside the gene matches. CDR3 loop: CASRIAGGVSYEQYF. The CDR3 DNA is TGTGCCAGCAGAATAGCGGGGGGCGTCTCCTACGAGCAGTACTTC.

This clone was found a few times. CDR3 amino acids: CASASRQGTQPQHF. DNA for the CDR3: TGTGCCAGCGCGTCTAGACAGGGCACTCAGCCCCAGCATTTT. The chain couples TRBV6-5 to TRBJ1-5; TRBD1 agrees at 7 bases. V lost 8 bases, J lost 6 bases, and 10 bases stayed unmatched. Germline V gives CDR1 MNHEY, CDR2 SVGAGI. This CDR3 is 14 amino acids long.

CDR3 protein: CASSLSSSGRGAFGYGYTF. In DNA, the CDR3 is TGTGCCAGCAGTTTATCCTCATCGGGCAGGGGTGCTTTCGGCTATGGCTACACCTTC. The chain joins TRBV28 to TRBJ1-2; tentatively, D is TRBD1 (6 bases). This CDR3 has 19 residues. Germline assignment: CDR1 MDHEN and CDR2 SYDVKM. Trimming removed 1 base at V and 4 bases at J, with 25 bases between.

The chain carries TRBV19 and TRBJ2-1, with 10 bases that match TRBD2. V lost 5 bases, J lost 5 bases, and 6 bases stayed unmatched. This CDR3 has 15 amino acids. From germline, CDR1 is LNHDA and CDR2 SQIVND (reference sequence). CDR3 sequence: CASSAPGLAHNEQFF. The CDR3 DNA follows: TGTGCCAGTAGTGCCCCGGGACTAGCGCACAATGAGCAGTTCTTC.

This clone was seen a few times. This chain uses TRBV5-1 with TRBJ2-5, with a possible D match to TRBD2 (5 bases). The length of the CDR3 is 18 residues. V dropped 1 base and J dropped 2 bases, with 21 bases sitting between them. Germline values: CDR1 SGHRS, CDR2 YFSETQ. CDR3 loop: CASSLSSAGIALQETQYF. CDR3 nucleotides: TGCGCCAGCAGCTTGTCTTCCGCGGGTATAGCTCTACAAGAGACCCAGTACTTC.

On this clone itself: Other nucleotide sequences from this sample produce the same CDR3. The chain couples TRBV4-3 to TRBJ1-4, with D possibly being TRBD1 (6 bases). Germline V gives CDR1 LGHNA, CDR2 YSLEER. The V gene lost 2 bases and the J gene lost 2 bases, with 9 bases spanning the gap. This CDR3 is built from 15 residues. CDR3 coding DNA: TGCGCCAGCAGCCAACTAACAGGGACTAATGAAAAACTGTTTTTT. It specifies CASSQLTGTNEKLFF.

The chain couples TRBV30 to TRBJ1-5; perhaps TRBD1 as D (5 bases). The CDR3 is 11 residues long. Germline CDR1 and CDR2: GTSNPN and SVGIG (reference sequence). The V gene lost 5 bases and the J gene lost 7 bases, with 9 bases spanning the gap. The CDR3 here is CAWGHDQPQHF. CDR3 in DNA: TGTGCCTGGGGACATGACCAGCCCCAGCATTTT. Variable domain in full (rest from reference TRBV30 and TRBJ1-5): SQTIHQWPATLVQPVGSPLSLECTVEGTSNPNLYWYRQAAGRGLQLLFYSVGIGQISSEVPQNLSASRPQDRQFILSSKKLLLSDSGFYLCAWGHDQPQHFGDGTRLSIL.

Comment on this clone: Other DNA sequences from this sample encode an identical CDR3 as well. The chain combines TRBV27 with TRBJ1-5; unclear D gene. With 0 bases removed from V and 2 bases from J, the gap between germline ends came to 5 bases. Germline CDR1 and CDR2: MNHEY and SMNVEV (reference sequence). The CDR3 has 14 amino acids. The CDR3 spells CASSLSRGNQPQHF. As DNA, the CDR3 is TGTGCCAGCAGTTTATCCCGGGGCAATCAGCCCCAGCATTTT.